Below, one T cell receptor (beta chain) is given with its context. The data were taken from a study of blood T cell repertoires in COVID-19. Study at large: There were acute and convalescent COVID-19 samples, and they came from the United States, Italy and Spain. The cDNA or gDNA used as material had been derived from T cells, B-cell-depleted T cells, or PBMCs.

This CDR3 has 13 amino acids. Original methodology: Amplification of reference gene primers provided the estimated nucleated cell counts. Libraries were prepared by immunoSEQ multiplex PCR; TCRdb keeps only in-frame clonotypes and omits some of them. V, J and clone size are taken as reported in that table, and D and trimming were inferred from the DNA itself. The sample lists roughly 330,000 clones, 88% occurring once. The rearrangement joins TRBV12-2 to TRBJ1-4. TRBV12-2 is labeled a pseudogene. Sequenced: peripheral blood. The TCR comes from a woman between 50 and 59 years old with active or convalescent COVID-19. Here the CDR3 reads CASRLADNEKLFF. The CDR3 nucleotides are TGTGCAAGTCGCTTGGCGGATAATGAAAAACTGTTTTTT.